The 21 T cell receptor beta chains below come from one sample, sequenced in a study of cytomegalovirus exposure and HLA in healthy donors. It was with 60 Vbeta and 13 Jbeta primers that the PCR ran. The method was immunoSEQ multiplex PCR; TCRdb's version includes in-frame clones alone and lacks a portion of them. The table lists about 200,000 clones. Sequenced: PBMCs. All receptors come from a girl aged 2 to 9 in good health and CMV-seropositive.

The gene calls are TRBV10-2 and TRBJ2-7; 9 bases are shared with TRBD2. J was trimmed by 7 bases and V by 6 bases; bases with no gene match: 4. This CDR3 has 12 amino acids. Germline CDR1 WSHSY, CDR2 SAAADI. Here the CDR3 reads CASRGTSFEQYF. CDR3 in DNA: TGCGCCAGCAGGGGGACTAGCTTTGAGCAGTACTTC.

V usage is TRBV2 and J usage is TRBJ1-4, with 9 bases lining up with TRBD1. CDR1 is SNHLY and CDR2 is FYNNEI in the germline V gene. CDR3 length: 17 amino acids. The J segment lost 7 bases and the V segment lost 6 bases, leaving 15 bases of the junction unmatched. CDR3 in amino acids: CASSYRGQGFTGEKLFF. The DNA for the CDR3 is TGTGCCAGCAGCTACAGGGGGCAGGGGTTCACAGGTGAAAAACTGTTTTTT.

The rearrangement links TRBV7-9 to TRBJ2-7; TRBD2 might be the D (6 bases). Trimming left V 0 bases short and J 6 bases short, with 9 bases between. The CDR3 sequence is 13 residues long. The germline gives CDR1 SEHNR, CDR2 FQNEAQ (reference sequence). The CDR3 coding sequence is TGTGCCAGCAGCTTAGCGGGAGGCTCCGAGCAGTACTTC. Translated, it gives CASSLAGGSEQYF.

The CDR3 region is CASSSGAGGPGELFF. For the CDR3, the DNA is TGTGCCAGCAGTTCTGGAGCGGGAGGGCCCGGGGAGCTGTTTTTT. This chain connects TRBV6-5 to TRBJ2-2; the match to TRBD2 covers 10 bases. The V gene end was trimmed by 4 bases and the J gene end by 6 bases; junction bases not matched to a gene: 5. This CDR3 is 15 amino acids long. The germline V gene has CDR1 MNHEY and CDR2 SVGAGI.

This chain uses TRBV6-5 with TRBJ2-1, with 11 bases lining up with TRBD2. This CDR3 spans 15 amino acids. In germline, CDR1 is MNHEY, CDR2 SVGAGI. With 8 bases clipped from V and 8 bases from J, the junction kept 11 bases outside the gene matches. DNA for the CDR3: TGTGCCAGCCAATCCACCGGGACTAGCGGACATGAGCAGTTCTTC. Residues: CASQSTGTSGHEQFF.

This chain joins TRBV28 and TRBJ1-2, with TRBD1 matching over 7 bases. The CDR3 is made up of 14 amino acids. Trimming at V came to 0 bases and at J to 7 bases, leaving 5 bases not matched to a gene. Germline V gives CDR1 MDHEN, CDR2 SYDVKM. The CDR3 spells CASSLWEGALGYTF. As DNA, the CDR3 is TGTGCCAGCAGTTTATGGGAGGGGGCGCTTGGCTACACCTTC.

The CDR3 region is CASSQGTSGRVGYNEQFF. CDR3 DNA sequence: TGTGCCAGCAGCCAAGGCACTAGCGGGAGGGTGGGCTACAATGAGCAGTTCTTC. This chain uses TRBV4-2 with TRBJ2-1; 13 bases are shared with TRBD2. The V gene end was trimmed by 1 base and the J gene end by 3 bases; junction bases not matched to a gene: 6. Germline CDR1 and CDR2: LGHNA and YNFKEQ. The length of the CDR3 is 18 residues.

A word on this clone: The limits of the CDR3 on the DNA are not certain, so only TCRdb's listed CDR3 is given. The chain combines TRBV7-9 with TRBJ1-2. Germline V gene lookup returns CDR1 SEHNR and CDR2 FQNEAQ (reference sequence). The length of the CDR3 is 18 amino acids, counting both ends. CDR3 residues: CASSFLYFGEAFGYGYTF.

The chain's CDR3 is CASRPLAGSTGELFF. The CDR3 DNA is TGTGCCAGCAGGCCACTAGCGGGAAGCACCGGGGAGCTGTTTTTT. J is TRBJ2-2 and V is TRBV7-9; 10 bases map to TRBD2. CDR3 length: 15 residues. The germline V gene has CDR1 SEHNR and CDR2 FQNEAQ (reference sequence). Trimming took 6 bases from V and 4 from J; bases not matched to a gene: 5.

The chain uses TRBV20-1 and TRBJ1-1, with a weak D call TRBD1 (5 bases). Germline V gives CDR1 DFQATT, CDR2 SNEGSKA (reference sequence). This CDR3 is 11 amino acids long. V lost 5 bases and J 4 bases, leaving 8 bases between the germline ends. Written as DNA, the CDR3 is TGCAGTGCTGGGGGGGGCACTGAAGCTTTCTTT. It yields the protein CSAGGGTEAFF.

The rearrangement joins TRBV6-1 to TRBJ2-5, with D possibly being TRBD2 (6 bases). V dropped 0 bases and J dropped 3 bases, with 14 bases sitting between them. The V gene's germline CDR1 is MNHNS and CDR2 SASEGT. CDR3 length: 16 residues. The CDR3 region has the DNA TGTGCCAGCAGTGAAGCGCGGGGCAGGGTCGAAGAGACCCAGTACTTC. Translating gives CASSEARGRVEETQYF.

This rearrangement joins TRBV27 to TRBJ1-1; TRBD1 agrees at 8 bases. The CDR3 covers 14 residues. Germline V CDR1 and CDR2: MNHEY, SMNVEV (reference sequence). J lost 4 bases, V lost 5 bases, and 6 bases had no gene match. CDR3 protein: CASSLRTGTTEAFF. The CDR3 DNA follows: TGTGCCAGCAGTCTGAGGACAGGGACCACTGAAGCTTTCTTT.

J is TRBJ2-7 and V is TRBV7-9; TRBD1 matches at 7 bases. Unmatched junction bases numbered 1, after V lost 7 bases and J lost 4 bases. Germline loops: CDR1 SEHNR, CDR2 FQNEAQ (reference sequence). This CDR3 spans 11 amino acids. The CDR3 bases are TGTGCCAGCACACAGGGGTACGAGCAGTACTTC. This codes for CASTQGYEQYF.

V is TRBV1 and J is TRBJ2-2; the D call in the table, TRBD2, was not verified against the DNA. TRBV1 constitutes a pseudogene. CDR3 size: 17 residues. The CDR3 protein is CTSSSGLAGGYTGELFF. The CDR3 nucleotides are TGCACCAGCAGCTCCGGACTAGCGGGAGGATACACCGGGGAGCTGTTTTTT.

This chain uses TRBV9 with TRBJ1-4, with D maybe TRBD1 (5 bases). The CDR3 covers 17 residues. With 4 bases removed from V and 2 bases from J, the gap between germline ends came to 18 bases. CDR1 and CDR2 from the germline V gene are SGDLS and YYNGEE. The CDR3 DNA reads TGTGCCAGCAGCCTTGGACAAGGACTAGGGACTAATGAAAAACTGTTTTTT. Protein: CASSLGQGLGTNEKLFF.

J is TRBJ1-4 and V is TRBV5-1, with TRBD1 matching over 7 bases. Trimming at V came to 5 bases and at J to 0 bases, leaving 1 base not matched to a gene. CDR1 is SGHRS and CDR2 is YFSETQ in the germline V gene. The length of the CDR3 is 14 residues. This chain's CDR3 is CASRGQPTNEKLFF. In DNA, the CDR3 is TGCGCCAGCAGGGGACAGCCAACTAATGAAAAACTGTTTTTT.

V is TRBV7-9 and J is TRBJ1-2, with 8 bases lining up with TRBD1. The CDR3 has 15 amino acids. V was clipped by 5 bases and J by 3 bases; unmatched bases: 8. Looked up from germline, CDR1 is SEHNR and CDR2 is FQNEAQ (reference sequence). The chain's CDR3 is CASSNPSTGDYGYTF. The CDR3 bases are TGTGCCAGCAGCAACCCCTCGACAGGGGACTATGGCTACACCTTC.

CDR3 DNA: TGTGCCAGCAGTCGTGAGCGGGAGGGATATACGCAGTATTTT. Amino acid sequence: CASSREREGYTQYF. The chain couples TRBV6-4 to TRBJ2-3; 10 bases map to TRBD2. This CDR3 region has 14 residues. The junction had 6 bases not matched to a gene; V was cut back by 5 bases and J by 7 bases. Germline V gene lookup returns CDR1 MRHNA and CDR2 SNTAGT.

The J gene is TRBJ2-5, the V gene TRBV5-6; D possibly corresponds to TRBD1 (6 bases). V lost 1 base and J lost 4, with 20 bases in between. This CDR3 is built from 17 residues. The germline CDR1 and CDR2 sequences are SGHDT and YYEEEE. CDR3: CASSLIRGPKGLETQYF. CDR3 DNA sequence: TGTGCCAGCAGCTTGATCAGGGGACCCAAGGGATTAGAGACCCAGTACTTC.

The chain couples TRBV15 to TRBJ1-2; TRBD1 agrees at 10 bases. Trimming took 1 base from V and 1 from J; bases not matched to a gene: 6. Germline CDR1 is LNHNV and CDR2 is YYDKDF (reference sequence). The CDR3 runs 17 residues. DNA of the CDR3: TGTGCCACCAGCAGAGGACAGGGGGCGTATCATAACTATGGCTACACCTTC. It specifies CATSRGQGAYHNYGYTF.

The chain carries TRBV7-2 and TRBJ1-2; D is uncertain. Germline CDR1 reads SGHTA; CDR2 reads FQGNSA. The CDR3 has 16 residues. The germline V and J ends were trimmed by 4 bases and 0 bases, with 15 bases remaining between them. The CDR3 DNA reads as TGTGCCAGCAGCTCCTACGTGACTCCGGCTAACTATGGCTACACCTTC. Translated: CASSSYVTPANYGYTF.